This passage covers 8 T cell receptor beta chains from one sample sequenced in a study of early T cells in non-severe SARS-CoV-2 infection. TCRdb reanalysed the 5' RACE reads using MiXCR and keeps one entry per CDR3 protein. The sample consists of 50,000 or so distinct CDR3 sequences, over 10% of them appearing once. The specimen sequenced was whole blood. The source of these receptors is an adult who was a healthcare worker with PCR-confirmed SARS-CoV-2 infection or an uninfected control (not recorded which).

This clonotype was seen only a few times. V usage is TRBV7-9 and J usage is TRBJ1-4; perhaps TRBD1 as D (5 bases). The CDR3 has 14 residues. Germline values: CDR1 SEHNR, CDR2 FQNEAQ (reference sequence). V was pared by 1 base and J by 8 bases, with 11 bases between. The DNA for the CDR3 is TGTGCCAGCAGCTTAGTTACAGGACCCGAAAAACTGTTTTTT. It yields the protein CASSLVTGPEKLFF.

This clonotype has a count of ten or more. V is TRBV12-3 or TRBV12-4 and J is TRBJ1-2; TRBD1 is a possible D gene (5 bases). This CDR3 is 13 amino acids long. V was cut by 3 bases and J by 3 bases, with 8 bases left in between. The CDR3 here is CASSFLTDYGYTF. The CDR3 DNA sequence: TGTGCCAGCAGTTTTTTGACAGACTATGGCTACACCTTC.

The chain uses TRBV20-1 and TRBJ2-3; no firm D call. The CDR3 length is 12 residues. With 3 bases removed from V and 6 bases from J, the gap between germline ends came to 10 bases. Per the germline V gene, CDR1 is DFQATT and CDR2 is SNEGSKA (reference sequence). This CDR3 reads CSASGPADTQYF. CDR3 coding DNA: TGCAGTGCTAGCGGCCCCGCGGATACGCAGTATTTT.

This clonotype showed up many times. The chain uses TRBV29-1 and TRBJ1-6; 8 nucleotides agree with TRBD1. Germline V lookup: CDR1 SQVTM, CDR2 ANQGSEA. V lost 4 bases, J lost 6 bases, and 5 bases stayed unmatched. The CDR3 is 14 amino acids. In DNA form, the CDR3 reads TGCAGCGTTGGGACAGGGATTGGTAATTCACCCCTCCACTTT. Translation gives CSVGTGIGNSPLHF.

The gene calls are TRBV18 and TRBJ1-1; TRBD1 agrees at 8 bases. The germline V gene has CDR1 KGHSH and CDR2 LQKENI. Unmatched junction bases numbered 8, after V lost 5 bases and J lost 0 bases. This CDR3 has 16 amino acids. This chain's CDR3 is CASSALGQVMNTEAFF. The CDR3 DNA reads TGTGCCAGCTCAGCCCTGGGACAGGTGATGAACACTGAAGCTTTCTTT.

This clonotype appeared many times. V gene TRBV4-2 combines with J gene TRBJ2-6; D not certain. Germline-derived CDR1 and CDR2 are LGHNA and YNFKEQ. Trimming stripped 1 base from V and 0 bases from J, with 4 bases between. The CDR3 loop spans 15 amino acids. The CDR3 nucleotides read TGTGCCAGCAGCCAAGGGGGCTCTGGGGCCAACGTCCTGACTTTC. Residues: CASSQGGSGANVLTF.

Here the CDR3 DNA reads TGTGCCAGCAGCTTAGACCCGAATGGAGAGACCCAGTACTTC. Its translation: CASSLDPNGETQYF. V and J are TRBV11-1 and TRBJ2-5; no firm D call. Per germline, CDR1 SGHAT and CDR2 FQDESV (reference sequence). The CDR3 extends over 14 amino acids. V shed 1 base and J shed 4 bases, with 10 bases lying between them.

The chain uses TRBV5-1 and TRBJ2-1; TRBD2 is a possible D gene (5 bases). V dropped 0 bases and J dropped 9 bases, with 13 bases sitting between them. This CDR3 is 14 amino acids long. Germline values: CDR1 SGHRS, CDR2 YFSETQ. Here the CDR3 DNA reads TGCGCCAGCAGCTTGGTGAGAGGGCAGGTTGAGCAGTTCTTC. Its translation: CASSLVRGQVEQFF. The full variable domain, rest sourced from reference TRBV5-1 and TRBJ2-1, is KAGVTQTPRYLIKTRGQQVTLSCSPISGHRSVSWYQQTPGQGLQFLFEYFSETQRNKGNFPGRFSGRQFSNSRSEMNVSTLELGDSALYLCASSLVRGQVEQFFGPGTRLTVL.